What follows are 8 T cell receptor beta chains derived from one specimen sequenced in a study of T cell changes during pregnancy in multiple sclerosis. The repertoire was sequenced with immunoSEQ multiplex PCR; TCRdb's copy has only in-frame clones and lacks some. The sample lists 70,000 to 95,000 clones; almost 95% were seen once. Sample: peripheral blood, taken in the third trimester of pregnancy. The receptor source for this set is a female donor with multiple sclerosis, enrolled in a pregnancy study.

This clone was counted once. The J gene is TRBJ1-5, the V gene TRBV6-6, with TRBD1 as a possible D gene (5 bases). V was trimmed by 0 bases and J by 2 bases, leaving 11 bases between them. CDR3 length equals 16 residues. Germline V gene lookup returns CDR1 MNHNY and CDR2 SVGAGI (reference sequence). CDR3: CASSYSRGGGNQPQHF. In DNA form, the CDR3 reads TGTGCCAGCAGTTACTCTAGGGGTGGAGGCAATCAGCCCCAGCATTTT.

V usage is TRBV19 and J usage is TRBJ2-7; 9 bases line up with TRBD1. V shed 9 bases and J 7 bases; nucleotides not matched to a gene: 13. CDR3 length: 14 amino acids. Germline values: CDR1 LNHDA, CDR2 SQIVND (reference sequence). CDR3 coding DNA: TGTGCCAGATCGAGGGACAGGGTTGGAGAGGAGCAGTACTTC. Its translation is CARSRDRVGEEQYF.

The J gene is TRBJ2-1, the V gene TRBV2; D not certain. CDR1 SNHLY and CDR2 FYNNEI come from the germline V gene. The CDR3 runs 13 residues. V was pared by 4 bases and J by 3 bases, with 7 bases between. CDR3 region: CASSGAVYNEQFF. CDR3 DNA sequence: TGTGCCAGCAGTGGTGCAGTCTACAATGAGCAGTTCTTC. The whole variable domain, remainder taken from reference TRBV2 and TRBJ2-1, is EPEVTQTPSHQVTQMGQEVILRCVPISNHLYFYWYRQILGQKVEFLVSFYNNEISEKSEIFDDQFSVERPDGSNFTLKIRSTKLEDSAMYFCASSGAVYNEQFFGPGTRLTVL.

The chain links TRBV27 to TRBJ1-1; 9 nucleotides align to TRBD1. The V gene end was trimmed by 8 bases and the J gene end by 7 bases; junction bases not matched to a gene: 8. Germline V gene sequence: CDR1 MNHEY, CDR2 SMNVEV (reference sequence). The CDR3 is 13 amino acids. The CDR3 DNA reads TGTGCCAGCGCGGGACAGGGTTATGGTGAAGCTTTCTTT. Translation gives CASAGQGYGEAFF.

The rearrangement uses TRBV2 and TRBJ2-1; 13 bases are shared with TRBD2. Per the germline V gene, CDR1 is SNHLY and CDR2 is FYNNEI. J gave up 9 bases and V 7 bases, and 6 bases lay outside the gene matches. The CDR3 is 14 residues long. The CDR3 DNA reads TGTGCCAGCAACGGACTAGCGGGAGAAGGTGAGCAGTTCTTC. Encoded protein: CASNGLAGEGEQFF.

This rearrangement joins TRBV28 to TRBJ2-1; TRBD2 matches 7 bases. This CDR3 has 15 amino acids. J was trimmed by 5 bases and V by 2 bases; bases with no gene match: 6. CDR1 and CDR2 from the germline V gene are MDHEN and SYDVKM. CDR3 coding DNA: TGTGCCAGCAGTTTAGCGGGAGCCCCAAACAATGAGCAGTTCTTC. Its translation is CASSLAGAPNNEQFF.

The gene calls are TRBV29-1 and TRBJ2-7; the D gene is possibly TRBD1 (6 bases). CDR3 length: 13 residues. The V gene lost 7 bases and the J gene lost 2 bases, with 15 bases spanning the gap. The V gene's germline CDR1 is SQVTM and CDR2 ANQGSEA. CDR3 bases: TGCAGCGCCACAGGGTTAGGCGCCTACGAGCAGTACTTC. This codes for CSATGLGAYEQYF.

CDR3: CASSALTLETQYF. CDR3 DNA: TGTGCCAGCAGTGCTTTGACTCTGGAGACCCAGTACTTC. The V call is TRBV25-1, the J call TRBJ2-5, with D uncertain. V was clipped by 4 bases and J by 5 bases, with 11 bases between them. This CDR3 is built from 13 residues. In germline, CDR1 is MGHDK, CDR2 SYGVNS.